The 17 T cell receptor beta chains reported below all come from one sample, sequenced in a study of T cell responses to AZD1222 COVID-19 vaccine. Profiled with immunoSEQ multiplex PCR; TCRdb holds only in-frame clones, not every one. This repertoire shows about 150,000 clones, about nine tenths found once; its top ten account for roughly 3.8%. Material: peripheral blood, obtained 28 days after the second AZD1222 dose. The receptors were sampled from an adult who received the AZD1222 COVID-19 vaccine.

This chain joins TRBV12-5 and TRBJ1-4, with D possibly matching TRBD1 (5 bases). CDR1 and CDR2 from the germline V gene are LGHNT and FRNRAP. V lost 5 bases and J 2 bases, leaving 9 bases between the germline ends. CDR3 length: 14 amino acids. CDR3 DNA sequence: TGTGCTAGTGGTCAGGGTGCTACTAATGAAAAACTGTTTTTT. This translates into CASGQGATNEKLFF. The full variable domain, with the rest looked up from reference TRBV12-5 and TRBJ1-4, is DARVTQTPRHKVTEMGQEVTMRCQPILGHNTVFWYRQTMMQGLELLAYFRNRAPLDDSGMPKDRFSAEMPDATLATLKIQPSEPRDSAVYFCASGQGATNEKLFFGSGTQLSVL.

The table lists this clone with a count of one. This chain uses TRBV7-9 with TRBJ1-1; no clear D. CDR3 length: 14 amino acids. Trimming pared 2 bases from V and 1 base from J, leaving 8 bases between. The germline CDR1 and CDR2 sequences are SEHNR and FQNEAQ (reference sequence). The CDR3 is CASSLINTNTEAFF. Written as DNA, the CDR3 is TGTGCCAGCAGCTTAATAAACACGAACACTGAAGCTTTCTTT.

This chain links TRBV29-1 with TRBJ2-7; tentative D call: TRBD2 (6 bases). The V gene's germline CDR1 is SQVTM and CDR2 ANQGSEA. Trimming took 4 bases from V and 0 from J, leaving 13 bases between them. This CDR3 has 14 amino acids. The CDR3 nucleotides read TGCAGCGTTGGAGGTGGGGGAGGCTCCTACGAGCAGTACTTC. Translation: CSVGGGGGSYEQYF.

V usage is TRBV7-8 and J usage is TRBJ1-4, with a weak D call TRBD1 (5 bases). Germline values: CDR1 SGHVS, CDR2 FQNEAQ. The V end was cut by 1 base, the J end by 4 bases, with 13 bases between. The CDR3 has 16 residues. CDR3 DNA: TGTGCCAGCAGCTTAGGTAGCCGACAGATTAATGAAAAACTGTTTTTT. It specifies CASSLGSRQINEKLFF.

The rearrangement uses TRBV10-3 and TRBJ1-1; D is undetermined. Per the germline V gene, CDR1 is ENHRY and CDR2 is SYGVKD. The CDR3 contains 14 residues. V was shortened by 0 bases and J by 8 bases, with 13 bases between the two germline ends. CDR3 bases: TGTGCCATCAGTGAGTCGAAGCAAAGACCGGAAGCTTTCTTT. This codes for CAISESKQRPEAFF.

The rearrangement links TRBV5-8 to TRBJ1-4, with a possible D match to TRBD1 (5 bases). The CDR3 covers 15 residues. V was shortened by 5 bases and J by 5 bases, with 16 bases between the two germline ends. Germline CDR1 and CDR2: SGHTS and YDEGEE. CDR3 in DNA: TGTGCCAGCAGTTTCGGGGGACGGTGGAATGAAAAACTGTTTTTT. Its protein is CASSFGGRWNEKLFF. The full variable domain, rest sourced from reference TRBV5-8 and TRBJ1-4, is EAGVTQSPTHLIKTRGQQATLRCSPISGHTSVYWYQQALGLGLQFLLWYDEGEERNRGNFPPRFSGRQFPNYSSELNVNALELEDSALYLCASSFGGRWNEKLFFGSGTQLSVL.

The chain links TRBV11-2 to TRBJ2-7; no clear D gene. V was trimmed by 0 bases and J by 2 bases, leaving 14 bases between them. The CDR3 extends over 16 amino acids. Germline-derived CDR1 and CDR2 are SGHAT and FQNNGV. CDR3 nucleotides: TGTGCCAGCAGCTTAGATTCGGACCGCCTACCCTACGAGCAGTACTTC. It is translated as CASSLDSDRLPYEQYF.

V is TRBV2 and J is TRBJ1-5, with TRBD1 identical over 7 bases. Unmatched junction bases numbered 14, after V lost 4 bases and J lost 2 bases. Germline CDR1 is SNHLY and CDR2 is FYNNEI. The CDR3 is made up of 18 amino acids. In nucleotides, the CDR3 is TGTGCCAGCAGTGGATACAGGGGTCTATCCCTAGGCAATCAGCCCCAGCATTTT. This gives the protein CASSGYRGLSLGNQPQHF.

The gene calls are TRBV18 and TRBJ2-5; no clear D gene. Trimming removed 6 bases from V and 4 bases from J, with 24 bases in between. The CDR3 covers 17 residues. The germline gives CDR1 KGHSH, CDR2 LQKENI. CDR3 DNA: TGTGCCAGCTCCCCCTTGGACGGCGGTTTGGGTGGAGAGACCCAGTACTTC. Residues: CASSPLDGGLGGETQYF.

The genes are TRBV19 and TRBJ2-1; D is possibly TRBD2 (7 bases). The CDR3 is 16 amino acids. Germline values: CDR1 LNHDA, CDR2 SQIVND (reference sequence). The V end lost 10 bases, the J end lost 9 bases, and 28 bases lay between the germline ends. The CDR3: CATTRVRGASGGEQFF. CDR3 in DNA: TGTGCCACCACCAGAGTGAGGGGGGCCTCGGGAGGTGAGCAGTTCTTC.

The chain carries TRBV19 and TRBJ1-2; no definite D call. V dropped 6 bases and J dropped 4 bases, with 21 bases sitting between them. Germline V gene data show CDR1 as LNHDA and CDR2 as SQIVND (reference sequence). The CDR3 consists of 16 residues. The CDR3 reads CASSPNRESMFYGYTF. In DNA form, the CDR3 reads TGTGCCAGTAGCCCAAATCGGGAAAGTATGTTCTATGGCTACACCTTC.

The chain has TRBV5-5 and TRBJ2-2, with TRBD1 matching 12 bases. With 4 bases clipped from V and 5 bases from J, the junction kept 9 bases outside the gene matches. CDR3 size: 17 residues. Germline V gene data show CDR1 as SGHKS and CDR2 as YYEKEE (reference sequence). The CDR3 reads CASSPPGQGARTGELFF. Written as DNA, the CDR3 is TGTGCCAGCAGCCCACCGGGACAGGGGGCGAGAACCGGGGAGCTGTTTTTT.

This chain links TRBV7-3 with TRBJ1-2; D is unclear. This CDR3 has 14 residues. V was trimmed by 3 bases and J by 6 bases, leaving 14 bases between them. The germline gives CDR1 SGHTA, CDR2 FQGTGA. DNA for the CDR3: TGTGCCAGCAGCTTCATTAGCCCCCGGGATGGCTACACCTTC. Translating it yields CASSFISPRDGYTF.

The chain has TRBV7-2 and TRBJ2-7; the match to TRBD2 covers 9 bases. Germline V gene data show CDR1 as SGHTA and CDR2 as FQGNSA. The CDR3 contains 15 residues. V lost 1 base to trimming and J lost 4 bases; unmatched junction nucleotides: 5. CDR3 in amino acids: CASSLGGGGAYEQYF. For the CDR3, the DNA is TGTGCCAGCAGCTTAGGAGGCGGGGGGGCTTACGAGCAGTACTTC.

The chain combines TRBV2 with TRBJ1-3; 10 bases map to TRBD1. Germline V gene sequence: CDR1 SNHLY, CDR2 FYNNEI. The CDR3 length is 17 residues. With V trimmed by 6 bases and J by 2 bases, 10 bases remained unmatched. As DNA, the CDR3 is TGTGCCAGCAGAGAACTACCGGGACAGGGGCCTGGAAACACCATATATTTT. Its translation: CASRELPGQGPGNTIYF.

The chain links TRBV5-4 to TRBJ2-1; TRBD2 matches at 8 bases. V gave up 4 bases and J gave up 1 base; unmatched junction bases: 10. Germline V CDR1 and CDR2: SGHNT, YYREEE (reference sequence). The CDR3 has 17 amino acids. The CDR3: CASSPPASGLSYNEQFF. CDR3 nucleotide sequence: TGTGCCAGCAGCCCCCCGGCTAGCGGGTTGTCCTACAATGAGCAGTTCTTC.

J is TRBJ1-1 and V is TRBV19, with 8 bases identical to TRBD1. The V and J ends lost 5 bases and 7 bases, in that order; junction bases with no gene match: 9. Germline CDR1 LNHDA, CDR2 SQIVND (reference sequence). The CDR3 extends over 14 amino acids. Here the CDR3 reads CASSSSRGRGEAFF. CDR3 in DNA: TGTGCCAGTAGTTCCTCCAGGGGGCGAGGTGAAGCTTTCTTT.